The subject of this entry is one T cell receptor beta chain. The sample originates from a study of early T cells in non-severe SARS-CoV-2 infection. Overall study: The sequenced material was bulk RNA from unsorted whole blood, and its chains were unpaired.

This CDR3 has 15 amino acids. Germline V gene lookup returns CDR1 MDHEN and CDR2 SYDVKM. V was cut by 2 bases and J by 0 bases, with 8 bases left in between. Individual cDNA molecules received unique molecular identifiers. MiXCR, run by TCRdb on the 5' RACE reads, gives a single entry per CDR3 protein. The data contain 50,000 to 60,000 distinct CDR3 sequences, 5% to 7.5% of them singletons. This chain connects TRBV28 to TRBJ1-3; D unclear. This specimen consisted of whole blood, obtained at baseline. This clonotype was sampled from an adult who was a healthcare worker with PCR-confirmed SARS-CoV-2 infection or an uninfected control (not recorded which). Here the CDR3 reads CASSLRFTSGNTIYF. CDR3 DNA: TGTGCCAGCAGTTTAAGGTTCACCTCTGGAAACACCATATATTTT. Full variable domain (rest looked up from reference TRBV28 and TRBJ1-3): DVKVTQSSRYLVKRTGEKVFLECVQDMDHENMFWYRQDPGLGLRLIYFSYDVKMKEKGDIPEGYSVSREKKERFSLILESASTNQTSMYLCASSLRFTSGNTIYFGEGSWLTVV.